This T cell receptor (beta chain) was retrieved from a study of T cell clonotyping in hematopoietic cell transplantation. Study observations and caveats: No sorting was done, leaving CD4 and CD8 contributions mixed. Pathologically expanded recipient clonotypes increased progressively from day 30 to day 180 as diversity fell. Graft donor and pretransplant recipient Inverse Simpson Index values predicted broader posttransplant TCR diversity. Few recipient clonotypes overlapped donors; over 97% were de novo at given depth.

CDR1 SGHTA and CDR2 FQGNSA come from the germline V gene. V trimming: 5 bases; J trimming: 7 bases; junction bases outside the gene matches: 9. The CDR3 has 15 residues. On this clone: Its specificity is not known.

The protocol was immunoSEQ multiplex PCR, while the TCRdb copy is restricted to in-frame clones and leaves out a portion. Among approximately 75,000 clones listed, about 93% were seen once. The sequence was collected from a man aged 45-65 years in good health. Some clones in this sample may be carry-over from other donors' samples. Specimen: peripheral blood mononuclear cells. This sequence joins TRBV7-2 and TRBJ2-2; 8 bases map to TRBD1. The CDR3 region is CASSLRDRTNGELFF. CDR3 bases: TGTGCCAGCAGCCTAAGGGACAGGACGAACGGGGAGCTGTTTTTT.